This entry concerns a single TCR beta chain. Its antigen is not identified. CDR3 length equals 17 residues. V was clipped by 1 base and J by 4 bases; unmatched bases: 8. The germline gives CDR1 LGHDT, CDR2 YNNKEL (reference sequence). This specimen belongs to a study of CD4+ T cells in melanoma. Produced via immunoSEQ multiplex PCR; TCRdb's table is partial and in-frame only. Among roughly 4,200 clones listed, under 75% were seen once. General study results and limits: A reported correlation linked neoantigen-specific CD4+ T cells to CD8+, macrophage and B cell function. Neoantigen-specific CD4+ T cells in melanoma reportedly had diverse differentiation states.

The sequence came from a human donor with melanoma. Sequencing used cells from a culture (not recorded whether cultured in vitro). The V and J genes are TRBV3-1 (or the pseudogene TRBV3-2) and TRBJ2-2; 8 bases line up with TRBD2. The CDR3: CASSQVYVRGGTGELFF. DNA of the CDR3: TGTGCCAGCAGCCAAGTTTATGTCCGGGGGGGCACCGGGGAGCTGTTTTTT.